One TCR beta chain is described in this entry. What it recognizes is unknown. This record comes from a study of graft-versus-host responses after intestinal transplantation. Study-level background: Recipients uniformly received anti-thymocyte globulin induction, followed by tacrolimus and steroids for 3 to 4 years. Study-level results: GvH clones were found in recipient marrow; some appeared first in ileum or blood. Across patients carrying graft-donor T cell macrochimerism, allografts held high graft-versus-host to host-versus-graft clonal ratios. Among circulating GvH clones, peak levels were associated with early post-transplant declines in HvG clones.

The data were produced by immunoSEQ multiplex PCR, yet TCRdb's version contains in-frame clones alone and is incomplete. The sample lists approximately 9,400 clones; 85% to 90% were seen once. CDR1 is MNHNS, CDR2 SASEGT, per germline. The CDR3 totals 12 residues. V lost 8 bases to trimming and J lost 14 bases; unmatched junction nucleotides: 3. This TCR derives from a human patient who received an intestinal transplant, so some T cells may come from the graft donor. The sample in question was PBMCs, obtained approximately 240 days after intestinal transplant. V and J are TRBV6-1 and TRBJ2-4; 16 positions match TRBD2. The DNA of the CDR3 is TGTGCCAGCTCGGGACTAGCGGGGGGGAAGTACTTC. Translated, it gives CASSGLAGGKYF.